Below, 22 T cell receptor beta chains from the same sample are listed, as sequenced in a study of cytomegalovirus exposure and HLA in healthy donors. The PCR made use of 60 Vbeta and 13 Jbeta primers. Some clones are missing from TCRdb's copy, which holds only in-frame ones; the method was immunoSEQ multiplex PCR. The data hold 150,000 or so clones, with 84% observed a single time. The specimen was PBMCs. These receptors all come from a man aged 50 to 59 in good health and CMV-seropositive.

The chain employs TRBV29-1 and TRBJ2-2, with TRBD2 matching 12 bases. With V trimmed by 4 bases and J by 6 bases, 3 bases remained unmatched. This CDR3 comprises 14 residues. Germline lookup yields CDR1 SQVTM and CDR2 ANQGSEA. The CDR3 DNA follows: TGCAGCGTTGGCGCTAGCGGGAGGGCCGGGGAGCTGTTTTTT. Residues: CSVGASGRAGELFF.

The CDR3 spells CASSLGMTGDTEAFF. CDR3 sequence (DNA): TGTGCCAGCAGCTTAGGAATGACAGGGGACACTGAAGCTTTCTTT. This rearrangement joins TRBV13 to TRBJ1-1; TRBD1 matches 8 bases. The trim removed 0 bases at V and 3 bases at J, leaving 3 bases unmatched. CDR1 is PRHDT and CDR2 is FYEKMQ in the germline V gene (reference sequence). The CDR3 covers 15 residues.

The chain links TRBV6-5 to TRBJ2-1; a weak D match, TRBD2 (5 bases). The CDR3 loop spans 14 amino acids. The V gene lost 2 bases and the J gene lost 6 bases, with 11 bases spanning the gap. Germline CDR1 reads MNHEY; CDR2 reads SVGAGI. The chain's CDR3 is CASSYGGLVNEQFF. Here the CDR3 DNA reads TGTGCCAGCAGTTACGGAGGTCTGGTCAATGAGCAGTTCTTC.

This clone has a single count. This rearrangement joins TRBV19 to TRBJ2-7; weak D call: TRBD1 (6 bases). The CDR3 covers 13 residues. The V end was cut by 11 bases, the J end by 2 bases, with 16 bases between. Germline loops: CDR1 LNHDA, CDR2 SQIVND (reference sequence). CDR3 loop: CASRAGVAYEQYF. The CDR3 bases are TGTGCCTCTCGGGCAGGGGTCGCCTACGAGCAGTACTTC.

V usage is TRBV2 and J usage is TRBJ2-2; the match to TRBD1 covers 7 bases. The germline CDR1 and CDR2 sequences are SNHLY and FYNNEI. The CDR3 runs 13 residues. The J segment lost 5 bases and the V segment lost 10 bases, leaving 7 bases of the junction unmatched. CDR3 DNA sequence: TGTGCCACCAGACAGGGACGGACCGGGGAGCTGTTTTTT. It specifies CATRQGRTGELFF.

The J gene is TRBJ2-1, the V gene TRBV9; 11 nucleotides agree with TRBD2. This CDR3 contains 15 residues. The J segment lost 5 bases and the V segment lost 4 bases, leaving 5 bases of the junction unmatched. Germline V CDR1 and CDR2: SGDLS, YYNGEE. In DNA form, the CDR3 reads TGTGCCAGCAGCATTAGCGGGGGGGGTGACAATGAGCAGTTCTTC. Amino acid sequence: CASSISGGGDNEQFF.

V gene TRBV30 combines with J gene TRBJ1-2, with 7 bases matching TRBD1. CDR1 is GTSNPN, CDR2 SVGIG, per germline (reference sequence). There are 13 residues in the CDR3. After removal of 5 bases from V and 6 bases from J, the junction contained 9 bases not matched to a gene. CDR3 region: CAWAPRGINGYTF. CDR3 DNA: TGTGCCTGGGCTCCCAGGGGGATAAATGGCTACACCTTC.

The rearrangement uses TRBV2 and TRBJ2-7; no reliable D call. V lost 7 bases, J lost 5 bases, and 15 bases lay in between. Germline V gene data show CDR1 as SNHLY and CDR2 as FYNNEI. This CDR3 has 13 residues. CDR3 residues: CASKAGPGDEQYF. The CDR3 region has the DNA TGTGCCAGCAAGGCAGGCCCAGGCGACGAGCAGTACTTC.

The sample holds one count of this clone. Other DNA sequences from this sample encode an identical CDR3 as well. The rearrangement links TRBV10-3 to TRBJ1-1; D gene uncertain. The CDR3 sequence is 13 residues long. Germline CDR1 reads ENHRY; CDR2 reads SYGVKD. With 3 bases removed from V and 0 bases from J, the gap between germline ends came to 5 bases. CDR3 in DNA: TGTGCCATCAGTGAAACAGTGAACACTGAAGCTTTCTTT. Amino acids: CAISETVNTEAFF.

The chain recombines TRBV19 with TRBJ2-7; the D gene is possibly TRBD1 (6 bases). The V gene's germline CDR1 is LNHDA and CDR2 SQIVND (reference sequence). This CDR3 is 14 amino acids long. Between the trimmed V and J ends, which lost 5 bases and 1 base, there was a span of 12 bases. In DNA, the CDR3 is TGTGCCAGTAGTCTACGGACAGTGTCCTACGAGCAGTACTTC. Translation: CASSLRTVSYEQYF.

The chain is built from TRBV28 and TRBJ2-7; 8 positions match TRBD2. Germline values: CDR1 MDHEN, CDR2 SYDVKM. V dropped 5 bases and J dropped 6; count of bases not matched to a gene: 6. The CDR3 is 13 residues long. The DNA of the CDR3 is TGTGCCAGCAGTCCTCCGGGGGGGTTCGAGCAGTACTTC. The encoded protein is CASSPPGGFEQYF.

The count of this clone is one. V usage is TRBV6-1 and J usage is TRBJ2-7, with 8 bases fitting TRBD2. V dropped 2 bases and J dropped 2; count of bases not matched to a gene: 5. The germline V gene encodes CDR1 MNHNS and CDR2 SASEGT. The CDR3 is made up of 15 amino acids. The CDR3 DNA follows: TGTGCCAGCAGTGAAAGTTTGCGGGGGGCCTACGAGCAGTACTTC. Its translation: CASSESLRGAYEQYF.

The chain links TRBV6-6 to TRBJ1-2; unclear D gene. Trimming left V 1 base short and J 2 bases short, with 8 bases between. The germline gives CDR1 MNHNY, CDR2 SVGAGI (reference sequence). CDR3 size: 14 residues. In nucleotides, the CDR3 is TGTGCCAGCAGTTACTTCGCGGGGAACTATGGCTACACCTTC. Its protein is CASSYFAGNYGYTF.

The chain has TRBV4-1 and TRBJ2-5; D is unclear. Germline V gene sequence: CDR1 MGHRA, CDR2 YSYEKL. The CDR3 loop spans 13 amino acids. V shed 4 bases and J shed 1 base, with 7 bases lying between them. In DNA, the CDR3 is TGCGCCAGCAGCCTCGCGGTCCAAGAGACCCAGTACTTC. Protein product: CASSLAVQETQYF.

The gene calls are TRBV10-2 and TRBJ2-2; D unclear. V was shortened by 3 bases and J by 6 bases, with 11 bases between the two germline ends. In germline, CDR1 is WSHSY, CDR2 SAAADI. The CDR3 totals 14 residues. The CDR3 nucleotides read TGCGCCAGCAGTGATTCCATCCAGGCCGGGGAGCTGTTTTTT. Amino acids: CASSDSIQAGELFF.

This clone showed up just a few times. The chain recombines TRBV6-1 with TRBJ2-7, with 9 bases that match TRBD1. Trimming at V came to 1 base and at J to 3 bases, leaving 4 bases not matched to a gene. Germline CDR1 MNHNS, CDR2 SASEGT. The CDR3 has 15 residues. The CDR3 sequence is CASSEGGTGSYEQYF. For the CDR3, the DNA is TGTGCCAGCAGTGAAGGGGGGACAGGGAGCTACGAGCAGTACTTC.

The chain employs TRBV19 and TRBJ2-6; D gene uncertain. The germline CDR1 and CDR2 sequences are LNHDA and SQIVND (reference sequence). V was clipped by 7 bases and J by 1 base, with 8 bases between them. The CDR3 loop spans 14 amino acids. The CDR3 is CASKAISGANVLTF. The CDR3, as DNA: TGTGCCAGTAAAGCCATATCTGGGGCCAACGTCCTGACTTTC.

The rearrangement joins TRBV5-1 to TRBJ2-3; TRBD2 is a possible D gene (6 bases). The CDR3 loop spans 15 amino acids. Germline assignment: CDR1 SGHRS and CDR2 YFSETQ. Trimming cost V 0 bases and J 11 bases, with 19 bases left between them. The CDR3 loop is CASSLAPTRLEMQYF. The CDR3 DNA reads TGCGCCAGCAGCTTGGCCCCCACGCGACTAGAGATGCAGTATTTT.

This chain links TRBV14 with TRBJ2-1, with D possibly matching TRBD1 (6 bases). Per the germline V gene, CDR1 is SGHDN and CDR2 is FVKESK. This CDR3 has 13 amino acids. Trimming shortened V by 0 bases and J by 9 bases, and 9 bases separated the two germline ends. Here the CDR3 DNA reads TGTGCCAGCAGCCAAGAATGGGGGCTTGAGCAGTTCTTC. As protein: CASSQEWGLEQFF.

The chain has TRBV14 and TRBJ2-3, with 8 positions matching TRBD2. CDR3 length: 15 residues. Germline CDR1 reads SGHDN; CDR2 reads FVKESK. J was trimmed by 4 bases and V by 3 bases; bases with no gene match: 6. CDR3: CASSHWRGDADTQYF. DNA for the CDR3: TGTGCCAGCAGCCACTGGCGGGGGGATGCAGATACGCAGTATTTT.

The chain joins TRBV7-9 to TRBJ2-1; possibly TRBD2 for D (5 bases). Between the trimmed V and J ends, which lost 3 bases and 12 bases, there was a span of 12 bases. The CDR3 consists of 12 residues. Germline CDR1 SEHNR, CDR2 FQNEAQ (reference sequence). This chain's CDR3 is CASSFSGWGQFF. The CDR3 region has the DNA TGTGCCAGCAGCTTTTCGGGGTGGGGGCAGTTCTTC.

This sequence joins TRBV2 and TRBJ1-5; D remains unclear. There are 14 residues in the CDR3. Deletions cut 5 bases from V and 3 bases from J, with 11 bases between. Germline CDR1 and CDR2: SNHLY and FYNNEI. The CDR3 sequence is CASSISGNNQPQHF. CDR3 nucleotides: TGTGCCAGCAGTATCTCGGGGAACAATCAGCCCCAGCATTTT.